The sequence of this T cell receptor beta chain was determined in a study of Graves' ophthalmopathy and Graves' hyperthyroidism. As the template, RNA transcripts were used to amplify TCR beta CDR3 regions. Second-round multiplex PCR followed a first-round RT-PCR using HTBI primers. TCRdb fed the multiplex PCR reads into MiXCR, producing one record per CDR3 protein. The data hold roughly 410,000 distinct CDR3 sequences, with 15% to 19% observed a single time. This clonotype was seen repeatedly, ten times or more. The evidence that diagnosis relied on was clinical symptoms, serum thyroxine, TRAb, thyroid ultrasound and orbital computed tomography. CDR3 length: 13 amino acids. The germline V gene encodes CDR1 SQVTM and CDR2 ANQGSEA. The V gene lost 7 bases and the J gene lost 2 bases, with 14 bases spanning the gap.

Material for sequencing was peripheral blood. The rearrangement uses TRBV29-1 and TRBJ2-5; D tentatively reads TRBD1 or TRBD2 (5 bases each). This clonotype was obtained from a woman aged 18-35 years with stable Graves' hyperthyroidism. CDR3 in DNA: TGCAGCGCGCCCGGGGCGGTGCAAGAGACCCAGTACTTC. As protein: CSAPGAVQETQYF.